Sequencing of this T cell receptor (beta chain) was carried out in a study of cytomegalovirus exposure and HLA in healthy donors. Germline loops: CDR1 MNHNS, CDR2 SASEGT. Trimming at V came to 6 bases and at J to 4 bases, leaving 4 bases not matched to a gene. The CDR3 totals 13 residues. PCR primers comprised 60 Vbeta and 13 Jbeta primers. Per the original data handling: The count from a later analysis was tens of millions of unique TCR beta chains, some 10 million of them shared. Libraries were prepared by immunoSEQ multiplex PCR; TCRdb keeps only in-frame clonotypes and omits some of them. The V and J calls and the clone size are those of that table, but D and trimming were determined from the DNA. The top ten clones hold around a sixth of a sample with about 200,000 clones, approximately 80% of them seen once.

Sample: PBMCs. The chain links TRBV6-1 to TRBJ1-2; 8 nucleotides agree with TRBD1. This TCR derives from a man between 40 and 49 years old in good health and CMV-seronegative. CDR3 amino acids: CASRTTGAYGYTF. DNA for the CDR3: TGTGCCAGCAGGACGACAGGGGCCTATGGCTACACCTTC.